What follows describes a single T cell receptor beta chain. These data originate in a study of T cell responses to AZD1222 COVID-19 vaccine. Profiling relied on immunoSEQ multiplex PCR, and the TCRdb table lists in-frame clones only, not all of them. The table records roughly 100,000 clones, around 94% of them present only once. The germline gives CDR1 MNHEY, CDR2 SVGAGI. Losses at the gene ends were 6 bases for V and 4 bases for J; bases not matched to a gene: 7. This CDR3 has 14 amino acids. This chain connects TRBV6-5 to TRBJ1-1, with 8 bases matching TRBD1. This TCR derives from an adult in good health. Here the sequenced sample was peripheral blood, taken on day 0 of AZD1222 vaccination. The CDR3 region is CASSATGVITEAFF. The CDR3 DNA follows: TGTGCCAGCAGCGCGACAGGGGTCATCACTGAAGCTTTCTTT.